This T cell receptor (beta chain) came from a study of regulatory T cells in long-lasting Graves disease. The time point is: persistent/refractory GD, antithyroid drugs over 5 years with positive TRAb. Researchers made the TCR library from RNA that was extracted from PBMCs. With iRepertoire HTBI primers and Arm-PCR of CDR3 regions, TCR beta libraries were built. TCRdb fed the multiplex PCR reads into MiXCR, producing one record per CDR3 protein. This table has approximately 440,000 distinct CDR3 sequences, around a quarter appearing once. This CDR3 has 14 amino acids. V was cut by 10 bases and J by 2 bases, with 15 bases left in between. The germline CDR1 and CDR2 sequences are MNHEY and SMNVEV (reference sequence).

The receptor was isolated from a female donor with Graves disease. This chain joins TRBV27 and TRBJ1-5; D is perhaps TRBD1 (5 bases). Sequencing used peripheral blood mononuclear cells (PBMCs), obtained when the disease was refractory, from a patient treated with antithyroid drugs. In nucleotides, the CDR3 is TGTGCCACCTCTGAGGGGATCCGCAATCAGCCCCAGCATTTT. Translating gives CATSEGIRNQPQHF.